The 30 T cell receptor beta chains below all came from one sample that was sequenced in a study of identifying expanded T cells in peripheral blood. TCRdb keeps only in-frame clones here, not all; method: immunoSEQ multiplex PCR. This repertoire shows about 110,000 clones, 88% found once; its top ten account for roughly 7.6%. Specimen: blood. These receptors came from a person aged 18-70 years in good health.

CDR3 region: CASSLGGSGANVLTF. CDR3 nucleotide sequence: TGTGCCAGCAGCTTAGGGGGGTCTGGGGCCAACGTCCTGACTTTC. The rearrangement uses TRBV5-8 and TRBJ2-6; either TRBD1 or TRBD2 may fit D (6 bases each). In germline, CDR1 is SGHTS, CDR2 YDEGEE. The CDR3 extends over 15 amino acids. Trimming cost V 2 bases and J 1 base, with 7 bases left between them. Full variable domain (remainder filled in from reference TRBV5-8 and TRBJ2-6): EAGVTQSPTHLIKTRGQQATLRCSPISGHTSVYWYQQALGLGLQFLLWYDEGEERNRGNFPPRFSGRQFPNYSSELNVNALELEDSALYLCASSLGGSGANVLTFGAGSRLTVL.

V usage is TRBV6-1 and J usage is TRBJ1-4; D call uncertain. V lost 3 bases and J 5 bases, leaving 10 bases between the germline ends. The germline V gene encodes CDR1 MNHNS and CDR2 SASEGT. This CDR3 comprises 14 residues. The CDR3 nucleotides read TGTGCCAGCAGTGACGGAGCAATCAATGAAAAACTGTTTTTT. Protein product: CASSDGAINEKLFF.

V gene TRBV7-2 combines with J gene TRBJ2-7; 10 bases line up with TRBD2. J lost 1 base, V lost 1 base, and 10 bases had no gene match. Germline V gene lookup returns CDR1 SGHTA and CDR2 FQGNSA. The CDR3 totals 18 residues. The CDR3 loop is CASSLGTRTSGESYEQYF. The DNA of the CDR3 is TGTGCCAGCAGCTTAGGTACCAGGACTAGCGGTGAATCCTACGAGCAGTACTTC.

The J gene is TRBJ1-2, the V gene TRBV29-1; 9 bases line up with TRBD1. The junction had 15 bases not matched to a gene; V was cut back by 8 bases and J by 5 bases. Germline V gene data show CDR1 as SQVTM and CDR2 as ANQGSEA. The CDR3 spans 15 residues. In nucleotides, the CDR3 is TGCAGCTTCGGGGACCGGGACAGGGATCGATATGGCTACACCTTC. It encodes CSFGDRDRDRYGYTF. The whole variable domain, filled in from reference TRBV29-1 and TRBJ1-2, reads SAVISQKPSRDICQRGTSLTIQCQVDSQVTMMFWYRQQPGQSLTLIATANQGSEATYESGFVIDKFPISRPNLTFSTLTVSNMSPEDSSIYLCSFGDRDRDRYGYTFGSGTRLTVV.

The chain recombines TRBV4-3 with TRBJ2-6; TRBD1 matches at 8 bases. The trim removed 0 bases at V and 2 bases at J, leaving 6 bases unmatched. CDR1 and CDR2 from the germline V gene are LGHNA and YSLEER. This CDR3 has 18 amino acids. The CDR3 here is CASSQERTGQTGANVLTF. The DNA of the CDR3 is TGCGCCAGCAGCCAAGAACGGACAGGGCAAACTGGGGCCAACGTCCTGACTTTC.

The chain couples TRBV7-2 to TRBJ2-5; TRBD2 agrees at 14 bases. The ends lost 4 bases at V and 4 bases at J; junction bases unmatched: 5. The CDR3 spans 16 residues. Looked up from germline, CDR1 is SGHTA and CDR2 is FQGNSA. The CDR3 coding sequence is TGTGCCAGCAGCTCGACTAGCGGGGGGGCCCGAGAGACCCAGTACTTC. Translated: CASSSTSGGARETQYF.

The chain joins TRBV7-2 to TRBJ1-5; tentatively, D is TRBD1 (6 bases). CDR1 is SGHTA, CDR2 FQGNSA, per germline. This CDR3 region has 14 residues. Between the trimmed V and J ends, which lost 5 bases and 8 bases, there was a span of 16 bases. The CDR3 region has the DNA TGTGCCAGCAGCCCCTCGCAGGGGAACGAGCCCCAGCATTTT. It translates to CASSPSQGNEPQHF.

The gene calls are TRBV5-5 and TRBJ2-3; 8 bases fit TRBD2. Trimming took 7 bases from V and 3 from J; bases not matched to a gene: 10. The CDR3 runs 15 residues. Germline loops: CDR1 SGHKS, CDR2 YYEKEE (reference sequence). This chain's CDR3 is CASLQTGGWTDTQYF. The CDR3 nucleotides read TGTGCCAGCCTACAAACGGGGGGGTGGACAGATACGCAGTATTTT.

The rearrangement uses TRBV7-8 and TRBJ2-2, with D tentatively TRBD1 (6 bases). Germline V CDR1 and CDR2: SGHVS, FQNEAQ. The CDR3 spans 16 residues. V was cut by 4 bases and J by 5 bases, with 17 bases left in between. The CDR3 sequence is CASSSPAGTTTGELFF. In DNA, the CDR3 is TGTGCCAGCAGCTCCCCCGCCGGGACAACGACCGGGGAGCTGTTTTTT.

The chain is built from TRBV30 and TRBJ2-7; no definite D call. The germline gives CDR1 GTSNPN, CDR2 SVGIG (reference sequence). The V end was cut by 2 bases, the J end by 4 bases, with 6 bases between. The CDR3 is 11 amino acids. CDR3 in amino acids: CAWSRRYEQYF. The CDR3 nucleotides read TGTGCCTGGAGTCGGAGATACGAGCAGTACTTC.

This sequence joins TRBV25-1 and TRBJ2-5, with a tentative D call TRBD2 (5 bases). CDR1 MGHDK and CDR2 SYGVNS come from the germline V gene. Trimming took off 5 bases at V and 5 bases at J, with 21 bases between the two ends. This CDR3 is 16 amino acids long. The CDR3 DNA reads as TGTGCCAGCAGTTCGGAAGCCGGGCTGTCGGGGGAGACCCAGTACTTC. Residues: CASSSEAGLSGETQYF.

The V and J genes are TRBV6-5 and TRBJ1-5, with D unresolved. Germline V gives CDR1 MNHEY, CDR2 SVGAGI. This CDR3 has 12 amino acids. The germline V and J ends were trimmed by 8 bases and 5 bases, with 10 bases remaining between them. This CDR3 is CASRHLDQPQHF. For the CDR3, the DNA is TGTGCCAGCCGACACCTAGATCAGCCCCAGCATTTT.

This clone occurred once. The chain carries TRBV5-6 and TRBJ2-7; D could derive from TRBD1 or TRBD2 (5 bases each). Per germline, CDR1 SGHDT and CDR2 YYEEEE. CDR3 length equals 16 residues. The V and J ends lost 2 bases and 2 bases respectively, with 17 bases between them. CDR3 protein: CASSFRLWDQTYEQYF. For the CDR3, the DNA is TGTGCCAGCAGCTTCAGGTTGTGGGACCAGACCTACGAGCAGTACTTC.

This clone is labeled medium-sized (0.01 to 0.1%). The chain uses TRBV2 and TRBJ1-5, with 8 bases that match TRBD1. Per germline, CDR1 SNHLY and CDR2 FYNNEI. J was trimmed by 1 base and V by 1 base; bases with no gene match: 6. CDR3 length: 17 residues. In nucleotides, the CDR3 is TGTGCCAGCAGTGAAGTCGGGACAGGCCAAAGCAATCAGCCCCAGCATTTT. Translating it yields CASSEVGTGQSNQPQHF.

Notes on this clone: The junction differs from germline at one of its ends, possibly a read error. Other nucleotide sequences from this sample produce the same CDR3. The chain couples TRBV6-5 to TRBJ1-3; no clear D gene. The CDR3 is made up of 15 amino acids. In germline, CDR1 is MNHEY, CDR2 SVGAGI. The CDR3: CASSYSKDSGNTIYF. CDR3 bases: TGCGCCAGCAGTTACTCGAAGGACTCTGGAAACACCATATATTTT.

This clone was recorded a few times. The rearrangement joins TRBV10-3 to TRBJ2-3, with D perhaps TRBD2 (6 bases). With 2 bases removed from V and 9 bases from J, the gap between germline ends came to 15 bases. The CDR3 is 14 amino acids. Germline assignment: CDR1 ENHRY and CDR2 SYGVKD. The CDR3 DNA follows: TGTGCCATCAGTGAGGGAAAGGTTGGGGGGACGCAGTATTTT. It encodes CAISEGKVGGTQYF.

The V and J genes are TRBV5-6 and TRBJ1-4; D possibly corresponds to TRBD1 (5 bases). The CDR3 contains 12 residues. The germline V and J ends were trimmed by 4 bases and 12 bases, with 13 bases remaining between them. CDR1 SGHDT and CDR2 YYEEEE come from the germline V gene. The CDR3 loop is CASSPEGRELFF. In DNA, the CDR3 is TGTGCCAGCAGCCCCGAGGGGAGGGAACTGTTTTTT.

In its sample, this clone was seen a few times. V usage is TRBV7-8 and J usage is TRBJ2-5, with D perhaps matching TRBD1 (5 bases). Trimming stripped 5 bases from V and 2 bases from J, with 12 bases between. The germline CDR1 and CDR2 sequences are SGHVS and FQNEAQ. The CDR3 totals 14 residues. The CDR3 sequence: CASSPSQGQETQYF. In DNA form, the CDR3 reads TGTGCCAGCAGCCCGTCCCAGGGTCAAGAGACCCAGTACTTC. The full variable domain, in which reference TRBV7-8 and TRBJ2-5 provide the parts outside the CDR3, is GAGVSQSPRYKVAKRGQDVALRCDPISGHVSLFWYQQALGQGPEFLTYFQNEAQLDKSGLPSDRFFAERPEGSVSTLKIQRTQQEDSAVYLCASSPSQGQETQYFGPGTRLLVL.

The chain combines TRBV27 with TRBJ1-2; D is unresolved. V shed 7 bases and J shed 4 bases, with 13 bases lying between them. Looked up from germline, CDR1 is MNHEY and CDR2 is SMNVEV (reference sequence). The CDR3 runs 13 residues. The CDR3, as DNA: TGTGCCAGCAAACAGATCGGCCTCTATGGCTACACCTTC. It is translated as CASKQIGLYGYTF.

The CDR3 sequence is CASARDTSYEQYF. The DNA of the CDR3 is TGTGCCAGCGCAAGGGACACATCCTACGAGCAGTACTTC. The chain carries TRBV6-5 and TRBJ2-7; TRBD1 might be the D (6 bases). The V and J ends lost 8 bases and 1 base respectively, with 12 bases between them. Looked up from germline, CDR1 is MNHEY and CDR2 is SVGAGI. CDR3 length: 13 amino acids.

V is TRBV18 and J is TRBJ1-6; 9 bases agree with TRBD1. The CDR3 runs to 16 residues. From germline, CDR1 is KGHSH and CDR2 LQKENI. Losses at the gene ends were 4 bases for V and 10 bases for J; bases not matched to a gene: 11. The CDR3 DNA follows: TGTGCCAGCTCACGACCGGGACAGGGTAACGACTCACCCCTCCACTTT. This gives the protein CASSRPGQGNDSPLHF.

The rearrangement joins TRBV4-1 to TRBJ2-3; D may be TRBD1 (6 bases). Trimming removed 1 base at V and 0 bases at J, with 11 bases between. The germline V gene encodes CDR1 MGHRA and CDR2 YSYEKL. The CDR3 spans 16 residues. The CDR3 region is CASSQVGAGSTDTQYF. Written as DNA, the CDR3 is TGCGCCAGCAGCCAAGTGGGGGCAGGGAGCACAGATACGCAGTATTTT.

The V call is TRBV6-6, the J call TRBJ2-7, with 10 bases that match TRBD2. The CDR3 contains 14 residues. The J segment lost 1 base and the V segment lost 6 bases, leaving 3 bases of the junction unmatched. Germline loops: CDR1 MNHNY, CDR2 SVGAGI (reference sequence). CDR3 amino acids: CASRALAGSYEQYF. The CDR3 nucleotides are TGTGCCAGCAGGGCACTAGCGGGGTCCTACGAGCAGTACTTC.

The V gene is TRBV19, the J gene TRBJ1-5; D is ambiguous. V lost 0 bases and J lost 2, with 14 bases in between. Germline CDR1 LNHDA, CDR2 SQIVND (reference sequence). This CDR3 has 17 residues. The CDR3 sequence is CASSIEPGARGNQPQHF. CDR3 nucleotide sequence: TGTGCCAGTAGTATAGAGCCGGGAGCCCGGGGCAATCAGCCCCAGCATTTT. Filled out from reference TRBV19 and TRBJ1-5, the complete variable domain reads DGGITQSPKYLFRKEGQNVTLSCEQNLNHDAMYWYRQDPGQGLRLIYYSQIVNDFQKGDIAEGYSVSREKKESFPLTVTSAQKNPTAFYLCASSIEPGARGNQPQHFGDGTRLSIL.

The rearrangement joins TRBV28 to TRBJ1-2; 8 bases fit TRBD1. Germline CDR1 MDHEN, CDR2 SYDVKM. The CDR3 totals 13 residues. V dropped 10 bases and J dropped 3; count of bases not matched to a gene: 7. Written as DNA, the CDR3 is TGTGCCACCCTCGCAGGGGGCGACTATGGCTACACCTTC. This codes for CATLAGGDYGYTF.

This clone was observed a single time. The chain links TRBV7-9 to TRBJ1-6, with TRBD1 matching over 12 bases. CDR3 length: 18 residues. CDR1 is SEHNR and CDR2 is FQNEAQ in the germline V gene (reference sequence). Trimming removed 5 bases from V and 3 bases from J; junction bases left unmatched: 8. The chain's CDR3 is CASSATGTGGNYNSPLHF. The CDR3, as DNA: TGTGCCAGCAGCGCAACCGGGACAGGGGGCAACTATAATTCACCCCTCCACTTT.

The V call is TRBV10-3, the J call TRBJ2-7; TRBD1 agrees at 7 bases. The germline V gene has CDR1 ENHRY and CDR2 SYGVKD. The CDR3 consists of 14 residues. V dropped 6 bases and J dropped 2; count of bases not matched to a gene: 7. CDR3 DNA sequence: TGTGCCATCAGCAGGGACAGCTTAACCTACGAGCAGTACTTC. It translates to CAISRDSLTYEQYF.

This chain's CDR3 is CASSFLVTDDATNEKLFF. The CDR3 nucleotides are TGTGCCAGCAGCTTTCTGGTAACAGACGATGCAACTAATGAAAAACTGTTTTTT. This rearrangement joins TRBV5-5 to TRBJ1-4; unclear D gene. V dropped 2 bases and J dropped 0 bases, with 17 bases sitting between them. From germline, CDR1 is SGHKS and CDR2 YYEKEE (reference sequence). The CDR3 consists of 18 residues.

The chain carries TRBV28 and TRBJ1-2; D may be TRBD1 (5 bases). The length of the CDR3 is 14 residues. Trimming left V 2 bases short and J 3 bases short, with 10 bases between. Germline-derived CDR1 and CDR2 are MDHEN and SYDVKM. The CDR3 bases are TGTGCCAGCAGTTTAGGGGGAAGATACTATGGCTACACCTTC. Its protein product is CASSLGGRYYGYTF.

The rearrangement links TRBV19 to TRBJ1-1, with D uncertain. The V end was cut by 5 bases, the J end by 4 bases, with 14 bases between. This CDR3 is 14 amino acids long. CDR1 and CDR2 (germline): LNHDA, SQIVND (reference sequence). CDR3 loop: CASSLADWRTEAFF. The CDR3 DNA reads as TGTGCCAGTAGTTTGGCGGATTGGCGCACTGAAGCTTTCTTT.